Included here is one T cell receptor (beta chain) sequence, with context. In the source study's methods: For nucleated cells, counts were estimated from reference gene primer amplification. The assay was immunoSEQ multiplex PCR, and TCRdb's table has in-frame clones only and misses some. V and J calls and clone size come straight from that table; D and trimming were deduced from the DNA. The sample lists 310,000 or so clones, roughly 90% occurring once. These data come from a study of blood T cell repertoires in COVID-19. The V and J ends lost 1 base and 4 bases, in that order; junction bases with no gene match: 6. Per germline, CDR1 MNHEY and CDR2 SMNVEV (reference sequence). The CDR3 is made up of 15 amino acids.

V and J are TRBV27 and TRBJ1-1; 7 nucleotides agree with TRBD1. Sequenced: peripheral blood. The TCR comes from a man between 18 and 35 years old who had recovered from COVID-19. In DNA form, the CDR3 reads TGTGCCAGCAGTTTATTTAGGGGGCGGACCACTGAAGCTTTCTTT. Translated: CASSLFRGRTTEAFF.